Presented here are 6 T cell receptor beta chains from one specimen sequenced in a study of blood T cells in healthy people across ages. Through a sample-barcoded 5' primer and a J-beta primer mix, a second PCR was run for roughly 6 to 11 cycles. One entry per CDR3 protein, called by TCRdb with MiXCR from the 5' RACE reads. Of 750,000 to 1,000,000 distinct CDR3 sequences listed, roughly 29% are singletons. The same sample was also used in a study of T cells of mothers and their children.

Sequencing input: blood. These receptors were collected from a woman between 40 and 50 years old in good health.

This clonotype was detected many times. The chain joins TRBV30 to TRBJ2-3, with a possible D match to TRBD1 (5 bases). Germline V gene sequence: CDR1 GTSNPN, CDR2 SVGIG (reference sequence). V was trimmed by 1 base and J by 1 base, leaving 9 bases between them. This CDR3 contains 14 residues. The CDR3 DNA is TGTGCCTGGAGTGGGGGCTTTGGCACAGATACGCAGTATTTT. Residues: CAWSGGFGTDTQYF.

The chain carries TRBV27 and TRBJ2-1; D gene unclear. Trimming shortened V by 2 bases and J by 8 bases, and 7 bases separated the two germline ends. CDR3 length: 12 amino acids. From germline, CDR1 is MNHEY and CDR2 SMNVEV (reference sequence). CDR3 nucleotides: TGTGCCAGCAGTTTAACTCGGGATGAGCAGTTCTTC. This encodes CASSLTRDEQFF.

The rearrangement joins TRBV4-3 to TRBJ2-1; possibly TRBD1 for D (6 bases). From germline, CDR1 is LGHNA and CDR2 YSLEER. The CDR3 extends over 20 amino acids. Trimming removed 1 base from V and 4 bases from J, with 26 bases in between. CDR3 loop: CASSQVWTPELRGIYNEQFF. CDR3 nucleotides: TGCGCCAGCAGCCAAGTTTGGACACCCGAACTAAGGGGGATATACAATGAGCAGTTCTTC.

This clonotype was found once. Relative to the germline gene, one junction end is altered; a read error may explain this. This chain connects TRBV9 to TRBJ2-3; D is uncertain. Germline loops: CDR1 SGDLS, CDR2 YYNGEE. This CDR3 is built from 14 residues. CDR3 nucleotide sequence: TGTGCCAGCGGCGTAGTTGGCGGATCAGATACGCAGTATTTT. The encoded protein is CASGVVGGSDTQYF. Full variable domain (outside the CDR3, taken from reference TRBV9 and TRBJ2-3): DSGVTQTPKHLITATGQRVTLRCSPRSGDLSVYWYQQSLDQGLQFLIQYYNGEERAKGNILERFSAQQFPDLHSELNLSSLELGDSALYFCASGVVGGSDTQYFGPGTRLTVL.

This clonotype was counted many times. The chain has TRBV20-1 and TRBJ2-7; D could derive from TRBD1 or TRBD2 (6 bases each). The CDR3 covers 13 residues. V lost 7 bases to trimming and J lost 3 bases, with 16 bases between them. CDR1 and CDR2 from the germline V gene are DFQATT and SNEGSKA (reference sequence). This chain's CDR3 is CSGRVGGLYEQYF. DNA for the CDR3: TGCAGTGGTCGCGTAGGGGGACTCTACGAGCAGTACTTC.

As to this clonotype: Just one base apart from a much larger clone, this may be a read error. In DNA, the CDR3 is TGTGCCAGCAGTTATGGTCCTAGCTACGAGCGGTACTTC. It specifies CASSYGPSYERYF. The chain links TRBV6-6 to TRBJ2-7, with D possibly being TRBD2 (5 bases). Germline V gives CDR1 MNHNY, CDR2 SVGAGI (reference sequence). This CDR3 is 13 amino acids long.